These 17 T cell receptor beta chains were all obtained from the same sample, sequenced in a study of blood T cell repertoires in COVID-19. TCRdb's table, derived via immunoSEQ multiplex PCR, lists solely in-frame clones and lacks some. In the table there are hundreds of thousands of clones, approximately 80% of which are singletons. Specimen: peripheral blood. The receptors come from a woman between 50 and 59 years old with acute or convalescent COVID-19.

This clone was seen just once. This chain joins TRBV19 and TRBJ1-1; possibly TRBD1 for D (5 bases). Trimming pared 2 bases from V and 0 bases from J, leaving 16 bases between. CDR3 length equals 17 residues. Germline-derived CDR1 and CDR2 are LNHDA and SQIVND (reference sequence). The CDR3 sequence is CASSILPTVLMNTEAFF. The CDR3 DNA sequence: TGTGCCAGTAGTATACTACCGACAGTCCTCATGAACACTGAAGCTTTCTTT.

CDR3 in DNA: TGTGCCAGCAGCCAAGGCGCGAGGGACGAGCAGTACTTC. Translating it yields CASSQGARDEQYF. V gene TRBV4-2 combines with J gene TRBJ2-7, with D possibly matching TRBD2 (5 bases). The CDR3 has 13 residues. Looked up from germline, CDR1 is LGHNA and CDR2 is YNFKEQ. Trimming took 1 base from V and 5 from J, leaving 9 bases between them.

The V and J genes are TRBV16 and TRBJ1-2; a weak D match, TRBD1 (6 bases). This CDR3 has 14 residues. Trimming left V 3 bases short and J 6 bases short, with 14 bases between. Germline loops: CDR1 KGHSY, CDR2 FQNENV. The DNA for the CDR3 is TGTGCCAGCAGCCAGGCGGGGGGGCCCAATGGCTACACCTTC. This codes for CASSQAGGPNGYTF.

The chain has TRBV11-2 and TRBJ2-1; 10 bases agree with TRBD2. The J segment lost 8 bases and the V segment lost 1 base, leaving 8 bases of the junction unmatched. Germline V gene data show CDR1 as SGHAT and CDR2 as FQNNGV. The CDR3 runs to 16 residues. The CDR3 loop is CASSLGKLAGSYEQFF. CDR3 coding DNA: TGTGCCAGCAGCTTAGGTAAACTAGCGGGATCTTATGAGCAGTTCTTC.

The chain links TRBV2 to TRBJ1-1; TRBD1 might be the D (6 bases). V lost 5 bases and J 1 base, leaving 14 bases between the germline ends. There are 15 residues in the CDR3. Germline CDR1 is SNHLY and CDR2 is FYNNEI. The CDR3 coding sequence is TGTGCCAGCAGTTGGGGGGGCGCAAAGAACACTGAAGCTTTCTTT. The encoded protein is CASSWGGAKNTEAFF.

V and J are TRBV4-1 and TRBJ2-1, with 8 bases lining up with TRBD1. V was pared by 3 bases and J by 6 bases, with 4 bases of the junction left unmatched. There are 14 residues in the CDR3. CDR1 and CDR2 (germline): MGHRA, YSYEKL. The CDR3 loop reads CASSHGQGLNEQFF. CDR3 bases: TGCGCCAGCAGCCATGGACAGGGTCTCAATGAGCAGTTCTTC.

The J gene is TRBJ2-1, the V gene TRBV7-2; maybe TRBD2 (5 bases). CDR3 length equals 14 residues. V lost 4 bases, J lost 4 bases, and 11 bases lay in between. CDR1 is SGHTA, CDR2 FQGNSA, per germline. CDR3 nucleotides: TGTGCCAGCAGCTCCACTAGAGCTTACAATGAGCAGTTCTTC. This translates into CASSSTRAYNEQFF.

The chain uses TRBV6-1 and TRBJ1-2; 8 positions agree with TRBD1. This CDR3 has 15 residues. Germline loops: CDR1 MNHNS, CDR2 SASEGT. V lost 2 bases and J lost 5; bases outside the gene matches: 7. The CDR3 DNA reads TGTGCCAGCAGTGAACGAGACAGGGGATTGTATGGCTACACCTTC. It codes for CASSERDRGLYGYTF.

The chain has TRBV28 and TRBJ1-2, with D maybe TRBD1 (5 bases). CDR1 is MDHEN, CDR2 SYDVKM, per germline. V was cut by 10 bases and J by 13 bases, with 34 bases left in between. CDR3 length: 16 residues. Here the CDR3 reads CATRSSLVRDSLRGTF. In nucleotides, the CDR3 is TGTGCCACCAGGTCTTCTCTCGTGCGGGACTCCCTTCGAGGCACCTTC.

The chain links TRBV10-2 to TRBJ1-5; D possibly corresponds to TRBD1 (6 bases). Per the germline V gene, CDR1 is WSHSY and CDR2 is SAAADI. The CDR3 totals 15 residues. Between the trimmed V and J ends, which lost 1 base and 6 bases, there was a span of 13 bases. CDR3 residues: CASSEWGQVGQPQHF. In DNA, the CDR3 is TGCGCCAGCAGTGAGTGGGGGCAGGTGGGTCAGCCCCAGCATTTT.

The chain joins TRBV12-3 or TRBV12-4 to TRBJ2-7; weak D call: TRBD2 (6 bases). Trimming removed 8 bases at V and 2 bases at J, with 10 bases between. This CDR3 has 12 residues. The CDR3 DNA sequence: TGTGCCAGCGGGGGGAGTACCTACGAGCAGTACTTC. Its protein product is CASGGSTYEQYF.

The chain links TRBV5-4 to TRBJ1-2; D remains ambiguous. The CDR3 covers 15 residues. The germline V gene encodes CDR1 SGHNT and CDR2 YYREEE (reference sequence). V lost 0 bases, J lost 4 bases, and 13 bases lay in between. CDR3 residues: CASSLAVGEGYGYTF. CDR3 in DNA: TGTGCCAGCAGCTTGGCAGTGGGTGAGGGCTATGGCTACACCTTC.

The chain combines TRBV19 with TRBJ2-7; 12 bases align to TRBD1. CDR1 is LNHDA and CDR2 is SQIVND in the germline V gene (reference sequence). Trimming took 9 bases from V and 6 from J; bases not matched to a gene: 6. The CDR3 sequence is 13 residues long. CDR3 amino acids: CASGAGQGAEQYF. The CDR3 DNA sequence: TGTGCCAGCGGAGCGGGACAGGGGGCCGAGCAGTACTTC.

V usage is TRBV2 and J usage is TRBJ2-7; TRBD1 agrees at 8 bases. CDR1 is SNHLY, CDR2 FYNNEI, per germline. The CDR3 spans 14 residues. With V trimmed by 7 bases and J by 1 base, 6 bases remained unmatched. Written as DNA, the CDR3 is TGTGCCAGCAACCCGACAGGGGTTTCCTACGAGCAGTACTTC. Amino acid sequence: CASNPTGVSYEQYF. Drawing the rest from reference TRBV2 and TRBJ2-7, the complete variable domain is EPEVTQTPSHQVTQMGQEVILRCVPISNHLYFYWYRQILGQKVEFLVSFYNNEISEKSEIFDDQFSVERPDGSNFTLKIRSTKLEDSAMYFCASNPTGVSYEQYFGPGTRLTVT.

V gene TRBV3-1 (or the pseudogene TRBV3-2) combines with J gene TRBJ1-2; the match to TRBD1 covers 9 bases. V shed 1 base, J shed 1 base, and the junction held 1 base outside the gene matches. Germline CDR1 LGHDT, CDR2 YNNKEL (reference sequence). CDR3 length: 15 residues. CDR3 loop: CASSQVTGGNYGYTF. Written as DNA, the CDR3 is TGTGCCAGCAGCCAAGTGACAGGGGGTAACTATGGCTACACCTTC.

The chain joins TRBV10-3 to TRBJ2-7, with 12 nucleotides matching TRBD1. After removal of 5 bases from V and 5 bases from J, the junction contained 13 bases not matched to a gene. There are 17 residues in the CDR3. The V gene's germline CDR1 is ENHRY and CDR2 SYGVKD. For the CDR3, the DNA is TGTGCCATCAGTAAGAAAGGTCACGGGACAGGGGGCGACGAGCAGTACTTC. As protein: CAISKKGHGTGGDEQYF.

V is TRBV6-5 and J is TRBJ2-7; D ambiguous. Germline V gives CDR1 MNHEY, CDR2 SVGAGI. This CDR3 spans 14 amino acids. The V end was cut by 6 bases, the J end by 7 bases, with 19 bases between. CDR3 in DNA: TGTGCCAGCAGCTACAACGGCCCGACTGGGGAGCAGTACTTC. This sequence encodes CASSYNGPTGEQYF.